A selection of T cell receptor beta chains follows, all from one sample in a study of blood T cell repertoires in COVID-19. Assay: immunoSEQ multiplex PCR; the TCRdb copy retains only in-frame clones and omits some. The sample lists approximately 260,000 clones; 70% to 90% were seen once. The sample comprised PBMCs or T cells enriched from blood (not recorded which). The source is a woman aged 45-65 years who had been exposed to COVID-19. Both conserved end residues are part of each CDR3. Where a row states a size, it is once, few, many or the class of an expanded clone; other rows omit it.

CDR3,size,V,J,length
CASSYARNTEAFF,NA,TRBV6-2/TRBV6-3,TRBJ1-1,13
CSASINEKLFF,NA,TRBV20-1,TRBJ1-4,11
CASRGLRYGEQFF,NA,TRBV12-3/TRBV12-4,TRBJ2-1,13
CATSDPSGGAATGELFF,NA,TRBV24-1,TRBJ2-2,17
CAWSRGGRGASGPQHF,NA,TRBV30,TRBJ1-5,16
CASSPDRGVGKLFF,once,TRBV7-9,TRBJ1-4,14
CASSIGQSNTEAFF,NA,TRBV5-1,TRBJ1-1,14
CASSPGQRNQPQHF,NA,TRBV2,TRBJ1-5,14
CASNTGASGNTIYF,NA,TRBV3-1/TRBV3-2,TRBJ1-3,14
CASTATGITEAFF,NA,TRBV12-3/TRBV12-4,TRBJ1-1,13
CSATLGGMEAFF,NA,TRBV29-1,TRBJ1-1,12
CASSLTRQTPEAFF,NA,TRBV6-5,TRBJ1-1,14
CASSRDKAGSNEQFF,NA,TRBV5-1,TRBJ2-1,15
CASSFRTGDGYTF,NA,TRBV5-1,TRBJ1-2,13
CASSLGGKYPRISDYEQYF,few,TRBV7-6,TRBJ2-7,19
CARRVRTGGEKLFF,NA,TRBV30,TRBJ1-4,14
CAWSPGQGASYGYTF,NA,TRBV30,TRBJ1-2,15
CASSSHLTSGGNTGELFF,NA,TRBV5-4,TRBJ2-2,18
CASSYLSGTGELFF,NA,TRBV6-6,TRBJ2-2,14
CASSISLRSSYNSPLHF,once,TRBV19,TRBJ1-6,17
CASSLPLTGTGELFF,NA,TRBV5-6,TRBJ2-2,15
CAISPGTGWSYEQYF,NA,TRBV10-3,TRBJ2-7,15
CASSSGMRVAEYGYTF,NA,TRBV6-6,TRBJ1-2,16
CASSPRSGGTEAFF,NA,TRBV11-2,TRBJ1-1,14
CASSLGQFKDEQFF,NA,TRBV5-8,TRBJ2-1,14
CASSQVQGDSYGYTF,NA,TRBV4-3,TRBJ1-2,15
CSVQQGTNTEAFF,NA,TRBV29-1,TRBJ1-1,13
CASSLGTGLIFSGNTIYF,NA,TRBV7-8,TRBJ1-3,18
CASSPDRDTGELFF,NA,TRBV18,TRBJ2-2,14
CASSQAGGGYRGYTF,NA,TRBV4-3,TRBJ1-2,15
CASSPSVEAAYNEQFF,NA,TRBV7-2,TRBJ2-1,16
CASNNGLSEAFF,NA,TRBV7-2,TRBJ1-1,12
CASSRTPGQGAFF,NA,TRBV7-3,TRBJ1-1,13